This TCR beta chain originates from a study of blood T cell repertoires in COVID-19. Across the study: Samples of COVID-19 (acute and convalescent) were obtained from the United States, Italy and Spain. Nucleic acid was either cDNA or gDNA, and it came from T cells, B-cell-depleted T cells, or PBMCs.

This CDR3 has 15 amino acids. V gave up 0 bases and J gave up 0 bases; unmatched junction bases: 3. CDR1 and CDR2 (germline): SGHRS, YFSETQ. In the original analysis: Nucleated cell counts were estimated from reference gene primer amplification. Sequencing was performed with immunoSEQ multiplex PCR; in TCRdb, only in-frame clones are kept and a portion is missing. D and trimming were read from the DNA, whereas the V and J calls and clone size are those reported in that table. The sample lists over 110,000 clones, 80% to 85% occurring once. This chain joins TRBV5-1 and TRBJ2-7, with TRBD1 matching over 7 bases. The clonotype comes from a human donor in a cohort sampled during active COVID-19. Sequencing used peripheral blood. In DNA, the CDR3 is TGCGCCAGCAGCTTGGCTGGGACAGCCTCCTACGAGCAGTACTTC. This codes for CASSLAGTASYEQYF.